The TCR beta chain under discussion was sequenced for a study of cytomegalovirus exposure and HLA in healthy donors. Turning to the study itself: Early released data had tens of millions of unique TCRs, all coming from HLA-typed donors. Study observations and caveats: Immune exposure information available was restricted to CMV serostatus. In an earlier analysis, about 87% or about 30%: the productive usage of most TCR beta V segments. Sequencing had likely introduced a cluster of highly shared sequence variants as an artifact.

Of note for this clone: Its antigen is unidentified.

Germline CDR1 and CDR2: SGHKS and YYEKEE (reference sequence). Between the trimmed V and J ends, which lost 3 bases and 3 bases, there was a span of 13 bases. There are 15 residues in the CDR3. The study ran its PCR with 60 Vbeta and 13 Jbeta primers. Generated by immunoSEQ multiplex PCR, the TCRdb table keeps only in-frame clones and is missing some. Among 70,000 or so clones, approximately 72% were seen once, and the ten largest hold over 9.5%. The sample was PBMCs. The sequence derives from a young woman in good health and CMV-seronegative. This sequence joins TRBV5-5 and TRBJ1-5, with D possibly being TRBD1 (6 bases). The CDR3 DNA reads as TGTGCCAGCAGCTCACAGGGAGTTGACAATCAGCCCCAGCATTTT. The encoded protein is CASSSQGVDNQPQHF.